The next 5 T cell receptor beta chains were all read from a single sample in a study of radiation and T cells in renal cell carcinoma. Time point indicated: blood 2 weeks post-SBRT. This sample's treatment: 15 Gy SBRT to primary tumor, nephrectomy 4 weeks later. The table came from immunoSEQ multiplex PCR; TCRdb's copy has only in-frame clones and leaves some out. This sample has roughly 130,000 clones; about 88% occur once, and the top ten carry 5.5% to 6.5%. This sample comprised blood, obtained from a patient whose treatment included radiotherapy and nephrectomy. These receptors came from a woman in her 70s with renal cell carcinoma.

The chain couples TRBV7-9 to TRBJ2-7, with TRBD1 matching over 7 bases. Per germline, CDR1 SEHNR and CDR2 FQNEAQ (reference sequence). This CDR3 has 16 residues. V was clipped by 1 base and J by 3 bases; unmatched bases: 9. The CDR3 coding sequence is TGTGCCAGCAGCTTAGATTCTAAGAGACAGGGCTACGAGCAGTACTTC. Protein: CASSLDSKRQGYEQYF.

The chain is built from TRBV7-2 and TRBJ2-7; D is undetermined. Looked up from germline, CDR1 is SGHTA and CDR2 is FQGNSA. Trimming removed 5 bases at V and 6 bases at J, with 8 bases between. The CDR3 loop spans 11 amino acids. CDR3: CASSPDLEQYF. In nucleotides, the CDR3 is TGTGCCAGCAGCCCGGACCTCGAGCAGTACTTC.

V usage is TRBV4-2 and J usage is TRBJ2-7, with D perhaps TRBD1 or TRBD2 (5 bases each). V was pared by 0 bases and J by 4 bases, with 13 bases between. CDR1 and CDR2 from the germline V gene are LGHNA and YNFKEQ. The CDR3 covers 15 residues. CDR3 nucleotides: TGTGCCAGCAGCCAAGATGGGGGTGCCGGGTACGAGCAGTACTTC. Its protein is CASSQDGGAGYEQYF.

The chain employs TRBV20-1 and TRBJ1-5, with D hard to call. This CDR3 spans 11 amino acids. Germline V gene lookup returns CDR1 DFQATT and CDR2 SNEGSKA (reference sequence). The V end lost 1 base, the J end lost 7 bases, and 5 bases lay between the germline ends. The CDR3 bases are TGCAGTGCTAGAGGTGGCCAGCCCCAGCATTTT. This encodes CSARGGQPQHF.

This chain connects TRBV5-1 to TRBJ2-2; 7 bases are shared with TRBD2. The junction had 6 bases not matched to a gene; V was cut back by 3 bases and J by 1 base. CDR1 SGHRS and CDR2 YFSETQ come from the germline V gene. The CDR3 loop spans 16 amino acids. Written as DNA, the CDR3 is TGCGCCAGCAGCTCTAGGGGCGGGGGGAACACCGGGGAGCTGTTTTTT. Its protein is CASSSRGGGNTGELFF.